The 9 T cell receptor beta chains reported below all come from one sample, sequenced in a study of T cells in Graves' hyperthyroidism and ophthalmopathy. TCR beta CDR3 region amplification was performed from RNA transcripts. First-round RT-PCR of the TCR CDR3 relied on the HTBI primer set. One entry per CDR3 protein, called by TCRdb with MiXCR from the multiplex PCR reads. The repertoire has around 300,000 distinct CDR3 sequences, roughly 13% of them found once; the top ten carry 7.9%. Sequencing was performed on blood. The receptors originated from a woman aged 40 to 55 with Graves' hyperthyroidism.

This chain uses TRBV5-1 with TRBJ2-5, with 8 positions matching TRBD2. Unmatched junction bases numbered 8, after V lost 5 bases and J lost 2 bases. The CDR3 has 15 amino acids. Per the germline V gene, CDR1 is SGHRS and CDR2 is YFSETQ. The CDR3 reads CASRGSGRAQETQYF. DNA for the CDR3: TGCGCCAGCAGGGGCAGCGGGAGAGCTCAAGAGACCCAGTACTTC. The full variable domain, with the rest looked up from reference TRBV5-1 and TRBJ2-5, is KAGVTQTPRYLIKTRGQQVTLSCSPISGHRSVSWYQQTPGQGLQFLFEYFSETQRNKGNFPGRFSGRQFSNSRSEMNVSTLELGDSALYLCASRGSGRAQETQYFGPGTRLLVL.

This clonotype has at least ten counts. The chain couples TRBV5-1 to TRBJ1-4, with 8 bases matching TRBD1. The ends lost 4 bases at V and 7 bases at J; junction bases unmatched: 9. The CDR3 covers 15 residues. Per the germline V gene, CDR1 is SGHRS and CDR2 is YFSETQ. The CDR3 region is CASSLTGGRSEKLFF. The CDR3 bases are TGCGCCAGCAGCCTCACAGGGGGGCGAAGTGAAAAACTGTTTTTT. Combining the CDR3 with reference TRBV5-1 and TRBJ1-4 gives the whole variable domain KAGVTQTPRYLIKTRGQQVTLSCSPISGHRSVSWYQQTPGQGLQFLFEYFSETQRNKGNFPGRFSGRQFSNSRSEMNVSTLELGDSALYLCASSLTGGRSEKLFFGSGTQLSVL.

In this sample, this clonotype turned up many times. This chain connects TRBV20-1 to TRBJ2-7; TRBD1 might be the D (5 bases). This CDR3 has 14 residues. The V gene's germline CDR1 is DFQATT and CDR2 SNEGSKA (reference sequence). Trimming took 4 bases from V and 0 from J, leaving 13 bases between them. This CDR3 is CSATQGAGSYEQYF. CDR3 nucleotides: TGCAGTGCTACCCAAGGGGCCGGCTCCTACGAGCAGTACTTC.

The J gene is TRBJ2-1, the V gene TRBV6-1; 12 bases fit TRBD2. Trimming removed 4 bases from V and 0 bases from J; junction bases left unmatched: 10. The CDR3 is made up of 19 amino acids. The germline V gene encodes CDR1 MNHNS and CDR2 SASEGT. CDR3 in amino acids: CASSGPGLAGMFSYNEQFF. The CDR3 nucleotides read TGTGCCAGCAGTGGACCGGGACTAGCGGGTATGTTCTCCTACAATGAGCAGTTCTTC.

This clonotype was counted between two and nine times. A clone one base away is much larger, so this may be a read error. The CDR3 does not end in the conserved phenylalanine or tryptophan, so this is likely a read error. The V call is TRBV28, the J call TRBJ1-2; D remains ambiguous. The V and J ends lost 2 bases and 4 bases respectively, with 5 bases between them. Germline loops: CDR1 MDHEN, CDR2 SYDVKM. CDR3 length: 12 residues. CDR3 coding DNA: TGTGCCAGCAGTTTAACCCGCTATGGCTACACCCTC. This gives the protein CASSLTRYGYTL.

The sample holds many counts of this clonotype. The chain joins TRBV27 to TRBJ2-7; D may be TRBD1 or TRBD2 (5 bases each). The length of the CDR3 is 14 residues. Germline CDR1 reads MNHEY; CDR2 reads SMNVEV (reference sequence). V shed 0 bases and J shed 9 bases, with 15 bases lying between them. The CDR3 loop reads CASSLSGPPHGQYF. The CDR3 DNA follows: TGTGCCAGCAGTTTATCGGGACCGCCTCACGGGCAGTACTTC.

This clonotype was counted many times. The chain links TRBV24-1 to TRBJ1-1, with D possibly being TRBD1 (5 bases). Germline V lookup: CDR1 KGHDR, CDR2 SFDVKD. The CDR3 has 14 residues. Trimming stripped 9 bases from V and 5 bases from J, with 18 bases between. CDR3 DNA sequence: TGTGCCACCCAAAACAGGCGCCTTAATACTGAAGCTTTCTTT. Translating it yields CATQNRRLNTEAFF.

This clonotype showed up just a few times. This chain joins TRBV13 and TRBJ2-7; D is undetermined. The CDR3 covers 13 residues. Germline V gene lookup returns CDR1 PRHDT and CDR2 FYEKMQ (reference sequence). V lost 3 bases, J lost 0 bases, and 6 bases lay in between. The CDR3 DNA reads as TGTGCCAGCAGCTTCGGCCCCTCCTACGAGCAGTACTTC. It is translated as CASSFGPSYEQYF. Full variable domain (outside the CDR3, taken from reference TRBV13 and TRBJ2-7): AAGVIQSPRHLIKEKRETATLKCYPIPRHDTVYWYQQGPGQDPQFLISFYEKMQSDKGSIPDRFSAQQFSDYHSELNMSSLELGDSALYFCASSFGPSYEQYFGPGTRLTVT.

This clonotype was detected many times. The chain's CDR3 is CASTIRGGRYNEQFF. The CDR3 bases are TGTGCCAGCACGATTCGGGGGGGGCGGTACAATGAGCAGTTCTTC. V usage is TRBV6-1 and J usage is TRBJ2-1; 8 bases align to TRBD2. Germline-derived CDR1 and CDR2 are MNHNS and SASEGT. Trimming cost V 7 bases and J 4 bases; bases outside gene matches: 9. The CDR3 consists of 15 residues.